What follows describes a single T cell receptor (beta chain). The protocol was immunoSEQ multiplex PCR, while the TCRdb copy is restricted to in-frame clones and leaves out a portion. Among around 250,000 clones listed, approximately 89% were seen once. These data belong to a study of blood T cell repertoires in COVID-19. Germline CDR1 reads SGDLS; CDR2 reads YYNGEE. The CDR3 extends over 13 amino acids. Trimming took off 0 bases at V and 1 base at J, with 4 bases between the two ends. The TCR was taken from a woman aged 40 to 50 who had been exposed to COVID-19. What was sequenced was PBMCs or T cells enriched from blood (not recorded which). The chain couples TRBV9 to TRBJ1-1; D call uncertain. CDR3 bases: TGTGCCAGCAGCGTAGACACGAACACTGAAGCTTTCTTT. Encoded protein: CASSVDTNTEAFF.